One sample yielded the 5 T cell receptor beta chains listed below, sequenced in a study of T-cell memory formation after mild COVID-19. MiXCR, run by TCRdb on the 5' RACE reads, gives a single entry per CDR3 protein. The table shows a few hundred thousand distinct CDR3 sequences, with approximately 15% occurring only once. The sample was PBMCs or a T cell subset sorted from them (not recorded which). Receptor source: a man between 18 and 29 years old who had mild COVID-19 (a few samples of this study predate the infection). Cell type and time point are not known.

The chain carries TRBV5-1 and TRBJ2-6; D gene uncertain. The CDR3 has 14 amino acids. V gave up 8 bases and J gave up 4 bases, with 13 bases separating them. Germline V gene sequence: CDR1 SGHRS, CDR2 YFSETQ. In DNA, the CDR3 is TGCGCCAGTCAGACCTCCCCCGGGGCCAACGTCCTGACTTTC. Its protein is CASQTSPGANVLTF. Together with reference TRBV5-1 and TRBJ2-6, the CDR3 gives the full variable domain: KAGVTQTPRYLIKTRGQQVTLSCSPISGHRSVSWYQQTPGQGLQFLFEYFSETQRNKGNFPGRFSGRQFSNSRSEMNVSTLELGDSALYLCASQTSPGANVLTFGAGSRLTVL.

The CDR3 region has the DNA TGTGCCAGCAGTTACTCCCCTCAGGGGGCTGCCTACAATGAGCAGTTCTTC. Residues: CASSYSPQGAAYNEQFF. V is TRBV6-5 and J is TRBJ2-1; TRBD1 aligns across 8 bases. Germline V gene data show CDR1 as MNHEY and CDR2 as SVGAGI. Unmatched junction bases numbered 6, after V lost 0 bases and J lost 2 bases. The CDR3 runs 17 residues.

This clonotype was seen ten or more times. The chain couples TRBV7-2 to TRBJ2-1; 12 nucleotides line up with TRBD2. V lost 5 bases, J lost 7 bases, and 12 bases stayed unmatched. The CDR3 runs 17 residues. The V gene's germline CDR1 is SGHTA and CDR2 FQGNSA. The CDR3 DNA is TGTGCCAGCAGCCCTATGGCTAGCGGGGGGGCCAGGAATGAGCAGTTCTTC. Translating it yields CASSPMASGGARNEQFF.

The V and J genes are TRBV12-3 or TRBV12-4 and TRBJ1-6; weak D call: TRBD1 (5 bases). This CDR3 has 13 amino acids. V was trimmed by 8 bases and J by 7 bases, leaving 12 bases between them. The CDR3 here is CASQSGVNSPLHF. Written as DNA, the CDR3 is TGTGCCAGCCAGTCGGGGGTAAATTCACCCCTCCACTTT.

This clonotype showed up just a few times. The rearrangement uses TRBV7-8 and TRBJ2-2, with D possibly matching TRBD1 (8 bases). V was shortened by 9 bases and J by 3 bases, with 20 bases between the two germline ends. Germline V lookup: CDR1 SGHVS, CDR2 FQNEAQ. The CDR3 is 16 residues long. The CDR3 DNA reads as TGTGCCAGTAGGGGGGGACGACAGGGGTACACCGGGGAGCTGTTTTTT. Translated: CASRGGRQGYTGELFF.